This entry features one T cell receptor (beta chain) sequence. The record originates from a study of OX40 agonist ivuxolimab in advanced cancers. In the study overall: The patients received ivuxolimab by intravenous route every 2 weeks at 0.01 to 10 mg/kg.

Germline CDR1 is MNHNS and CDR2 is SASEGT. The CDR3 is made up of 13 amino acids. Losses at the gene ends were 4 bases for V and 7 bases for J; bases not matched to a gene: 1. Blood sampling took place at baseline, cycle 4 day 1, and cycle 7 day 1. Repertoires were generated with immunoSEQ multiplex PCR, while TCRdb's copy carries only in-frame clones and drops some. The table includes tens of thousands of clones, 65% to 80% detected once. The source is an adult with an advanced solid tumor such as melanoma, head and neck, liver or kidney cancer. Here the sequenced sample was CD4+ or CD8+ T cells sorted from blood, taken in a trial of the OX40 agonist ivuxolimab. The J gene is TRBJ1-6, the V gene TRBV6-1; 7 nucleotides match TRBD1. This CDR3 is CASSAQGNSPLHF. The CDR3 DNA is TGTGCCAGCAGTGCACAGGGGAATTCACCCCTCCACTTT.